The T cell receptor beta chain under discussion was sequenced for a study of Graves' ophthalmopathy and Graves' hyperthyroidism. Findings and limits, study-wide: Detection in blood was also observed for most expanded thyroid clonotypes above 0.001 frequency. From stable hyperthyroidism, ophthalmopathy was separated by a 13-signature model with around 90% sensitivity and under 84% specificity.

Looked up from germline, CDR1 is ENHRY and CDR2 is SYGVKD. The CDR3 consists of 15 residues. The junction had 8 bases not matched to a gene; V was cut back by 6 bases and J by 4 bases. Hyperthyroidism patients were newly diagnosed, under 2 months' duration, aged 18 to 65. Amplification of TCR beta CDR3 regions used RNA transcripts. The first-round RT-PCR employed HTBI primers together with the Qiagen OneStep RT-PCR kit. A multiplex PCR was then performed as the second round. From the multiplex PCR reads, TCRdb called clonotypes with MiXCR, one entry per CDR3 protein. The profile shows about 16,000 distinct CDR3 sequences, about 46% of them singletons. This clonotype was picked up one time. The antigen remains undetermined.

Material: peripheral blood. The J gene is TRBJ1-5, the V gene TRBV10-3; TRBD1 matches at 8 bases. The sequence was collected from a woman in her 40s with stable Graves' hyperthyroidism. The CDR3 reads CAIRKTGDTNQPQHF. The CDR3, as DNA: TGTGCCATCAGAAAGACAGGGGACACGAATCAGCCCCAGCATTTT.